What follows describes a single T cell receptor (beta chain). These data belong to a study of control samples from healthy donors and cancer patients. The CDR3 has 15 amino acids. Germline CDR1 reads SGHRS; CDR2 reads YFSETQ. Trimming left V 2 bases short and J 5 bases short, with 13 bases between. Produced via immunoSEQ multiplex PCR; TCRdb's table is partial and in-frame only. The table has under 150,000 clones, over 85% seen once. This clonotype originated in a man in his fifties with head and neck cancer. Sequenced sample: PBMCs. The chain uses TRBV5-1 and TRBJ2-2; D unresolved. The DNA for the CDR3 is TGCGCCAGCAGCTTCCAAATGCCGGAAACCGGGGAGCTGTTTTTT. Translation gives CASSFQMPETGELFF.